A single sample gave rise to the 3 T cell receptor beta chains below, sequenced in a study of T cell repertoires in cytomegalovirus infection. These TCRs' antigens remain unknown. From the reads, TCRdb called clonotypes with MiXCR, one entry per CDR3 protein. The sample lists approximately 990,000 distinct CDR3 sequences, approximately 31% occurring once. The sequenced sample was cultured CD8+ T cells from PBMCs, obtained from culture after CMV antigen stimulation. All receptors derive from a human donor in good health (CMV status not recorded). Some clones in this sample may be carry-over from other donors' samples.

The genes are TRBV12-5 and TRBJ2-5, with TRBD2 as a possible D gene (7 bases). The V end lost 7 bases, the J end lost 5 bases, and 23 bases lay between the germline ends. The CDR3 is made up of 16 amino acids. Germline assignment: CDR1 LGHNT and CDR2 FRNRAP. Here the CDR3 reads CASALSGGGAGETQYF. CDR3 coding DNA: TGTGCTAGTGCCCTCTCCGGAGGGGGGGCAGGTGAGACCCAGTACTTC. The full variable domain, with the rest looked up from reference TRBV12-5 and TRBJ2-5, is DARVTQTPRHKVTEMGQEVTMRCQPILGHNTVFWYRQTMMQGLELLAYFRNRAPLDDSGMPKDRFSAEMPDATLATLKIQPSEPRDSAVYFCASALSGGGAGETQYFGPGTRLLVL.

This clonotype was detected a few times. The genes are TRBV7-6 and TRBJ2-3, with 8 bases identical to TRBD1. The CDR3 runs to 17 residues. The germline gives CDR1 SGHVS, CDR2 FNYEAQ. V shed 5 bases, J shed 2 bases, and the junction held 12 bases outside the gene matches. For the CDR3, the DNA is TGTGCCAGCAGCACCTCTGGACAGGGCTCTTCCACAGATACGCAGTATTTT. Translation gives CASSTSGQGSSTDTQYF.

This clonotype was detected ten times or more. V and J are TRBV6-5 and TRBJ2-1; 7 bases match TRBD1. Germline V gene lookup returns CDR1 MNHEY and CDR2 SVGAGI. This CDR3 comprises 16 residues. The V segment lost 0 bases and the J segment 0 bases; nucleotides outside the gene matches: 2. CDR3 amino acids: CASSYSGQSSYNEQFF. CDR3 DNA: TGTGCCAGCAGTTACTCGGGACAGAGCTCCTACAATGAGCAGTTCTTC.